This T cell receptor (beta chain) was recorded in a study of T cells in Graves' hyperthyroidism and ophthalmopathy. General observations from the study: The model's output predicted ophthalmopathy at a median of about 6.5 months prior to onset.

9 to 10 ml fresh peripheral blood yielded the PBMCs. TCR beta CDR3 regions were amplified from RNA. RT-PCR in the first round (using the HTBI primer set) targeted the TCR CDR3. TCRdb re-called the multiplex PCR reads through MiXCR, storing one row per CDR3 protein. The table has some 420,000 distinct CDR3 sequences, roughly 13% seen once. Germline loops: CDR1 GTSNPN, CDR2 SVGIG (reference sequence). The CDR3 consists of 15 residues. The junction had 6 bases not matched to a gene; V was cut back by 2 bases and J by 2 bases. This clonotype was detected many times. Its antigen is currently unknown. This TCR derives from a woman under 30 with Graves' hyperthyroidism. The sequenced sample consisted of blood. The rearrangement uses TRBV30 and TRBJ2-5; 9 nucleotides align to TRBD1. CDR3 sequence: CAWSITDRGQETQYF. The CDR3 DNA reads TGTGCCTGGAGTATAACGGACAGGGGACAAGAGACCCAGTACTTC. The full variable domain, with the rest looked up from reference TRBV30 and TRBJ2-5, is SQTIHQWPATLVQPVGSPLSLECTVEGTSNPNLYWYRQAAGRGLQLLFYSVGIGQISSEVPQNLSASRPQDRQFILSSKKLLLSDSGFYLCAWSITDRGQETQYFGPGTRLLVL.